This entry is about one T cell receptor beta chain. Its antigen is unidentified. 13 Jbeta primers and 60 Vbeta primers were used for the PCR. In the source study's methods: Later work found around 80 million unique TCR beta chains, with 10 million to 14 million shared. The method was immunoSEQ multiplex PCR; TCRdb's version includes in-frame clones alone and lacks a portion of them. The DNA was the basis for D and trimming; V, J and clone size are from that table. This sample carries tens of thousands of clones, approximately 71% of them seen once, and the ten largest clones take 2.5% to 3%. The data were taken from a study of cytomegalovirus exposure and HLA in healthy donors. The wider study: Out of about 180 million T cells, an earlier analysis found about 100 million unique TCR beta sequences in total. Regarding the study as a whole: One variant, a missense change in DCLRE1C, was linked in a later analysis to TCR beta V- and J-gene trimming. The investigators catalogued 160 or so TCR beta chains as cytomegalovirus-associated.

The sample consisted of PBMCs. The receptor was isolated from a man aged 50-60 years in good health and CMV-seronegative.

In nucleotides, the CDR3 is TGTGCCAGCAGCCTCCTTGAGCGGAGCACAGATACGCAGTATTTT. Residues: CASSLLERSTDTQYF. V gene TRBV7-2 combines with J gene TRBJ2-3; D may be TRBD2 (5 bases). Per germline, CDR1 SGHTA and CDR2 FQGNSA. V gave up 5 bases and J gave up 0 bases, with 12 bases separating them. There are 15 residues in the CDR3.